In this sample, the clone carrying this TCR beta chain turned up many times. The CDR3 runs to 13 residues. V was cut by 7 bases and J by 8 bases, with 15 bases left in between. In germline, CDR1 is SGHTA, CDR2 FQGNSA. Via MiXCR, TCRdb re-called the RT-PCR reads, giving one row per CDR3 protein. The sample includes about 680,000 distinct CDR3 sequences, about 14% of them seen just once. V is TRBV7-2 and J is TRBJ2-1; D not resolved. Sample: memory CD4+ T cells from blood. The sequence came from a female donor in good health, serving as a healthy control. CDR3: CASTSRVTYEQFF. In DNA, the CDR3 is TGTGCCAGCACCTCAAGGGTCACGTATGAGCAGTTCTTC.